This T cell receptor beta chain was identified in a study of cytomegalovirus exposure and HLA in healthy donors. Study background: From around 180 million T cells, an earlier analysis saw roughly 100 million unique TCR beta sequences. Study-wide points: Specificity of a few CMV-associated chains for CMV antigens was verified in vitro. Researchers had no immune exposure information except CMV serostatus available.

Trimming removed 3 bases from V and 5 bases from J; junction bases left unmatched: 9. The CDR3 has 17 residues. Germline CDR1 and CDR2: LNHDA and SQIVND (reference sequence). Concerning this clone itself: Its antigen is not identified.

The primer mix had 60 Vbeta and 13 Jbeta primers. This table comes from immunoSEQ multiplex PCR, and its TCRdb copy is limited to in-frame clones, with some not included. This repertoire includes around 50,000 clones. Sequencing used PBMCs. This chain uses TRBV19 with TRBJ2-1, with 11 bases aligning to TRBD2. The sequence derives from a woman aged 40 to 55 in good health and CMV-seronegative. Here the CDR3 DNA reads TGTGCCAGTAGTATGTTACTAGCGGGAGCCAGCGACAATGAGCAGTTCTTC. It codes for CASSMLLAGASDNEQFF.